This T cell receptor (beta chain) is from a study of blood T cell repertoires in COVID-19. Study context: PBMCs, B-cell-depleted T cells, or T cells were the source of the cDNA or gDNA that made up the material.

The assay was immunoSEQ multiplex PCR, and TCRdb's table has in-frame clones only and misses some. The sample yields 350,000 to 400,000 clones, approximately 86% seen once. Seattle's enrolled individuals joined amid active infection and were then monitored longitudinally. There are 13 residues in the CDR3. Germline V gene lookup returns CDR1 SGHDT and CDR2 YYEEEE. The V gene end was trimmed by 1 base and the J gene end by 6 bases; junction bases not matched to a gene: 3. This chain links TRBV5-6 with TRBJ2-7, with 8 bases matching TRBD1. The clonotype comes from a woman aged 55-75 years with COVID-19, enrolled during active disease. Material for sequencing was peripheral blood. The CDR3 here is CASSLPQGVEQYF. The CDR3 bases are TGTGCCAGCAGCTTGCCACAGGGGGTCGAGCAGTACTTC.